This T cell receptor beta chain stems from a study of T-cell reconstitution after alpha-beta-depleted transplantation in children. As to this clonotype: At one boundary the junction diverges from the germline segment, which might be a read error.

This CDR3 contains 18 residues. Germline CDR1 reads SNHLY; CDR2 reads FYNNEI. The TCRbeta library was prepared with unique molecular identifiers. TCRdb fed the PCR reads into MiXCR, producing one record per CDR3 protein. The data contain hundreds of thousands of distinct CDR3 sequences, approximately 24% of them singletons. The chain carries TRBV2 and TRBJ2-1; D might be TRBD1 or TRBD2, each matching 5 bases. This TCR derives from a female patient between 2 and 15 years old who had a stem cell transplant for congenital amegakaryocytic thrombocytopenia, so the T cells may come from the graft donor. Sequenced material: PBMCs, mostly from graft donor cells, taken 360 days after TCRalphabeta/CD19-depleted stem cell transplant. CDR3 bases: TGTACCAGCAGGCTTAGGGACCTCCGTCGCCTCCTTAACAATGAGCAGTTCTTC. Translated: CTSRLRDLRRLLNNEQFF. Filled out from reference TRBV2 and TRBJ2-1, the complete variable domain reads EPEVTQTPSHQVTQMGQEVILRCVPISNHLYFYWYRQILGQKVEFLVSFYNNEISEKSEIFDDQFSVERPDGSNFTLKIRSTKLEDSAMYFCTSRLRDLRRLLNNEQFFGPGTRLTVL.